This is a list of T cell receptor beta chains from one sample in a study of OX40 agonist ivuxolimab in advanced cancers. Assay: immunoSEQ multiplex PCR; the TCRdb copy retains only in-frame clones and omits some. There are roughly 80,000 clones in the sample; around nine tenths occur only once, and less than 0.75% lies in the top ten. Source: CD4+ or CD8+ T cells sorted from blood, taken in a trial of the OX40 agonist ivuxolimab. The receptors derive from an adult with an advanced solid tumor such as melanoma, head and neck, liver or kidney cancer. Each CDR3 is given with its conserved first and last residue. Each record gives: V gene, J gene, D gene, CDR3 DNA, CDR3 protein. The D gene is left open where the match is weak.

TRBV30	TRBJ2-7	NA	TGTGCCTGGAGTCTTGGGGAGGAACACGAGCAGTACTTC	CAWSLGEEHEQYF
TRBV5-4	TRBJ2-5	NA	TGTGCCAGCAGCAGCGGACAAAGACAAGAGACCCAGTACTTC	CASSSGQRQETQYF
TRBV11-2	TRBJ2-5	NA	TGTGCCAGCAGCTTAGCCGGGGTTGAGACCCAGTACTTC	CASSLAGVETQYF
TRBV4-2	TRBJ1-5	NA	TGTGCCAGCAGCCAAGATCTAGGCTTTCAGCCCCAGCATTTT	CASSQDLGFQPQHF
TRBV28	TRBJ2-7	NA	TGTGCCAGCAGGAACAGGGCGGCTCTCTCCTACGAGCAGTACTTC	CASRNRAALSYEQYF
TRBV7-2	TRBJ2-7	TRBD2	TGTGCCAGCAGCTTGGGGACTAGCGTAGAGGAGCAGTACTTC	CASSLGTSVEEQYF
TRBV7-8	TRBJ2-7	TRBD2	TGTGCCAGCAGCTTAGCGGTCTCGGGACTAGCGAAATCCTACGAGCAGTACTTC	CASSLAVSGLAKSYEQYF
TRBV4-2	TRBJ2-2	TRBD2	TGTGCCAGCAGCCAAGATTCCCTAGCGGGAGATAGGGAGCTGTTTTTT	CASSQDSLAGDRELFF
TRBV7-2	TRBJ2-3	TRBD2	TGTGCCAGCAGCTCCAGCGGGGGCACAGATACGCAGTATTTT	CASSSSGGTDTQYF
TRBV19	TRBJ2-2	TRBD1	TGTGCCAGTAGGGACAGGGGGCGCGTTGACGGGGAGCTGTTTTTT	CASRDRGRVDGELFF
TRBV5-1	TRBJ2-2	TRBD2	TGCGCCAGCAGCTCCGGACTAGTGGGGAACACCGGGGAGCTGTTTTTT	CASSSGLVGNTGELFF
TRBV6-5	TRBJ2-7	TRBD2	TGTGCCAGCAATAAGCGGGAGGCCTCCTACGAGCAGTACTTC	CASNKREASYEQYF
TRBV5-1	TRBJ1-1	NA	TGCGCCAGCAGCTTGGGGGCACAGAGTTTAACGAGTGAAGCTTTCTTT	CASSLGAQSLTSEAFF
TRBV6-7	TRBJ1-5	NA	TGTGCCAGCAGTTACTCTTGGGAGGAGCAGCCCCAGCATTTT	CASSYSWEEQPQHF
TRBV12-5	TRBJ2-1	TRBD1	TGTGCTAGTGGTTTGGTCCCCTTTGGACAGGGGTACAATGAGCAGTTCTTC	CASGLVPFGQGYNEQFF
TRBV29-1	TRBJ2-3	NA	TGCAGCGTTGGGGAGTCTAGCACAGATACGCAGTATTTT	CSVGESSTDTQYF
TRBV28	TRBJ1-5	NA	TGTGCCAGCAGGACCCATCGGTCGGGGTGGGCCCAGCATTTT	CASRTHRSGWAQHF